The present entry profiles one TCR beta chain with its context. The repertoire was sequenced with immunoSEQ multiplex PCR; TCRdb's copy has only in-frame clones and lacks some. Found here are 87,000 or so clones, around 86% of them singletons; the top ten hold 15% to 20%. Trimming removed 6 bases at V and 5 bases at J, with 14 bases between. Germline-derived CDR1 and CDR2 are SGHTA and FQGTGA. The CDR3 consists of 15 residues. The sample belongs to a study of blood T cell repertoires in COVID-19. The wider study: T cells, B-cell-depleted T cells, or PBMCs provided the cDNA or gDNA that served as material.

Material for sequencing was peripheral blood. The sequence came from a woman older than 75 with active or convalescent COVID-19. The chain carries TRBV7-3 and TRBJ1-6; tentative D call: TRBD1 (5 bases). The CDR3 loop reads CASSRAGGNNSPLHF. The DNA for the CDR3 is TGTGCCAGCAGTCGGGCGGGGGGGAATAATTCACCCCTCCACTTT.